These T cell receptor beta chains were read from a single sample in a study of T cells in Graves' hyperthyroidism and ophthalmopathy. TCRdb passed the multiplex PCR reads through MiXCR, listing each CDR3 protein once. The table shows about 500,000 distinct CDR3 sequences, with approximately 15% occurring only once. Sequenced: blood. The origin of the receptors is a woman younger than 35 with Graves' hyperthyroidism. Both conserved end residues are part of each CDR3. D genes are given only for firm matches. Clone size is shown for a subset of rows, as once, few, many or a class of expanded clone.

TRBD2	TRBV9	few	TRBJ2-1	TGTGCCAGCAGCCTAGCGGGAGTGATCTACAATGAGCAGTTCTTC	CASSLAGVIYNEQFF
NA	TRBV6-1	NA	TRBJ2-5	TGTGCCGCCGAGGGGACGGGAGTTCAAGAGACCCAGTACTTC	CAAEGTGVQETQYF
NA	TRBV19	few	TRBJ2-3	TGTGCCAGTCAAGGGGGACGCCTCCGCGGGAACGGGCAGTATTTT	CASQGGRLRGNGQYF
NA	TRBV11-1	many	TRBJ2-5	TGTGCCAGCAGCTTATCCCGGACGTACCAAGAGACCCAGTACTTC	CASSLSRTYQETQYF
NA	TRBV9	few	TRBJ1-2	TGTGCCAGCAGCGCCCTACAGGGTGGCTACACCTTC	CASSALQGGYTF
NA	TRBV29-1	NA	TRBJ2-4	TGCAGCGTGGCACACGGGGCAGGGTTGGGCGAAAACATTCAGTACTTC	CSVAHGAGLGENIQYF
TRBD2	TRBV9	NA	TRBJ2-1	TGTGCCAGCAGCACCGGGACTAGTTACAATGAGCAGTTCTTC	CASSTGTSYNEQFF
NA	TRBV11-2	many	TRBJ1-2	TGTGCCAGCAGCCGTACAGGGCCCGGCTACACCTTC	CASSRTGPGYTF
NA	TRBV3-1	many	TRBJ1-1	TGTGCCAGCAGCGGACGAGAGGGGAAGACTGAAGCTTTCTTT	CASSGREGKTEAFF
TRBD1	TRBV2	many	TRBJ1-1	TGTGCCAGCCTTCCGGACAGGGCAAACACTGAAGCTTTCTTT	CASLPDRANTEAFF
TRBD2	TRBV7-9	NA	TRBJ2-3	TGTGCCAGCAGCCCCTTCCTAGCGGGAGGGCCTCTTTCCACAGATACGCAGTATTTT	CASSPFLAGGPLSTDTQYF
NA	TRBV9	NA	TRBJ1-5	TGTGCCAGCAGCGTAGGGGGTAATAGCAATCAGCCCCAGCATTTT	CASSVGGNSNQPQHF
NA	TRBV2	many	TRBJ1-5	TGTGCCAGCAGGAGGGGGAATAGCAATCAGCCCCAGCATTTT	CASRRGNSNQPQHF
NA	TRBV20-1	NA	TRBJ2-7	TGCAGTGCTAAAGATTATTCCTACGAGCAGTACTTC	CSAKDYSYEQYF
NA	TRBV11-2	many	TRBJ2-1	TGTGCCAGCCAAATAGGGGCGAGGTTGTACAATGAGCAGTTCTTC	CASQIGARLYNEQFF
TRBD1	TRBV27	many	TRBJ1-2	TGTGCCAGCAGTTTACTTGGGGGACAGGGCTACACCTTC	CASSLLGGQGYTF
TRBD1	TRBV7-3	many	TRBJ1-5	TGTGCCAGCAGCTTAGACAGGGATGAGCCCCAGCATTTT	CASSLDRDEPQHF
NA	TRBV3-1	NA	TRBJ1-5	TGTGCCAGCAGCCAAGATTGGAGGGTCAGTCAGTGGAGCAATCAGCCCCAGCATTTT	CASSQDWRVSQWSNQPQHF
NA	TRBV10-3	many	TRBJ1-4	TGTGCCAGCACAGACTTGAATGAAAAACTGTTTTTT	CASTDLNEKLFF
TRBD1	TRBV5-1	many	TRBJ1-1	TGCGCCAGCAGCTTTAGGGACAGGGTTTCTACTGGCACTGAAGCTTTCTTT	CASSFRDRVSTGTEAFF
NA	TRBV20-1	many	TRBJ1-2	TGCAGTGCTAGAGCCGGCCACGGGGTTTTCATTGGCTACACCTTC	CSARAGHGVFIGYTF
TRBD1	TRBV6-4	few	TRBJ1-6	TGTGCCAGCAGTGCGGGACAGGGTAATTCACCCCTCCACTTT	CASSAGQGNSPLHF
TRBD1	TRBV7-2	many	TRBJ2-3	TGTGCCAGCAGCTTAGGGGGACAGGGGGCTTCAGATACGCAGTATTTT	CASSLGGQGASDTQYF
TRBD2	TRBV6-2/TRBV6-3	many	TRBJ2-2	TGTGCCAGCAGTTACTTCCCCAGCGGGAGAGACACCGGGGAGCTGTTTTTT	CASSYFPSGRDTGELFF
NA	TRBV7-9	few	TRBJ1-2	TGTGCCCTAGGGGGTAATGGCTACACCTTC	CALGGNGYTF
NA	TRBV9	NA	TRBJ2-5	TGTGCCAGCAGCGAAGGGACCGTCCAAGAGACCCAGTACTTC	CASSEGTVQETQYF
NA	TRBV19	many	TRBJ2-5	TGTGCCAGTAGTATAAAACTAGCACGGGAGACCCAGTACTTC	CASSIKLARETQYF
NA	TRBV27	many	TRBJ2-7	TGTGCCAGCAGTTTCGGACCCCGGAGCTCCTACGAGCAGTACTTC	CASSFGPRSSYEQYF
NA	TRBV20-1	many	TRBJ1-4	TGCAGTGCTAGAGCAACAGGGCCCTACGAAAAACTGTTTTTT	CSARATGPYEKLFF
TRBD2	TRBV25-1	many	TRBJ2-1	TGTGCCAGCAGTGGGGGAGGACTAGCGGGAGTCGTCGTATTGGTCAATGAGCAGTTCTTC	CASSGGGLAGVVVLVNEQFF
TRBD2	TRBV2	many	TRBJ2-1	TGTGCCAGCAGTGCCCTAGCGGGCAGCTCCTACAATGAGCAGTTCTTC	CASSALAGSSYNEQFF
NA	TRBV5-1	few	TRBJ2-1	TGCGCCAGCAGCTTGGACAGGGAGGGAAACAATGAGCAGTTCTTC	CASSLDREGNNEQFF